A selection of T cell receptor beta chains follows, all from one sample in a study of PD-L1 blockade in urothelial cancer. Profiling relied on immunoSEQ multiplex PCR, and the TCRdb table lists in-frame clones only, not all of them. The sample includes 56,000 or so clones, around 83% seen only once; the top ten take roughly 2.9%. The input for sequencing was PBMCs, taken around atezolizumab (anti-PD-L1) treatment. These TCRs come from a man over 45 with urothelial cancer. The CDR3 runs from the conserved cysteine through the conserved F or W. D genes are given only for firm matches. Size is stated for part of the rows, as once, few or many counts, or as a class when the clone is expanded.

clone_size	cdr3_length	v_call	d_call	j_call	cdr3_aa	cdr3_nt
NA	18	TRBV7-6	TRBD2	TRBJ2-5	CASSPLNSGRGGKETQYF	TGTGCCAGCAGCCCCCTTAATAGCGGGAGAGGGGGAAAAGAGACCCAGTACTTC
NA	15	TRBV28	NA	TRBJ1-1	CASSLSRLLNTEAFF	TGTGCCAGCAGTTTAAGCCGACTACTTAACACTGAAGCTTTCTTT
few	15	TRBV6-5	NA	TRBJ1-5	CASSYSRRADQPQHF	TGTGCCAGCAGTTACTCACGGAGGGCGGATCAGCCCCAGCATTTT
NA	15	TRBV15	TRBD1	TRBJ2-1	CATSRGQGVYNEQFF	TGTGCCACCAGCAGGGGACAGGGTGTATACAATGAGCAGTTCTTC
NA	14	TRBV6-5	TRBD1	TRBJ1-2	CASSSGQGGYRYTF	TGTGCCAGCAGTTCTGGACAGGGGGGATATCGCTACACCTTC
NA	15	TRBV6-1	TRBD2	TRBJ2-3	CASSDTSGGADTQYF	TGTGCCAGCAGTGATACTAGCGGAGGGGCAGATACGCAGTATTTT
NA	14	TRBV5-1	TRBD2	TRBJ2-1	CASSALAERNEQFF	TGCGCCAGCAGCGCCCTAGCGGAGCGGAATGAGCAGTTCTTC
NA	15	TRBV28	NA	TRBJ2-6	CASSSVPSGANVLTF	TGTGCCAGCAGCTCAGTACCCTCTGGGGCCAACGTCCTGACTTTC
NA	15	TRBV4-1	TRBD2	TRBJ2-5	CASSLTGRVEETQYF	TGCGCCAGCAGCCTCACGGGGAGGGTGGAAGAGACCCAGTACTTC
once	15	TRBV28	TRBD2	TRBJ2-7	CASRPSGTSGYEQYF	TGTGCCAGCAGACCATCCGGGACTAGCGGGTACGAGCAGTACTTC
NA	13	TRBV30	TRBD1	TRBJ1-1	CAWNRDRTTEAFF	TGTGCCTGGAACCGGGACAGAACCACTGAAGCTTTCTTT
NA	17	TRBV6-1	TRBD1	TRBJ1-5	CASSGSTGGPNNQPQHF	TGTGCCAGCAGTGGCTCGACAGGGGGCCCGAACAATCAGCCCCAGCATTTT
NA	14	TRBV6-5	TRBD1	TRBJ2-5	CASRRTGGRETQYF	TGTGCCAGCAGACGGACAGGGGGCCGAGAGACCCAGTACTTC
NA	19	TRBV14	NA	TRBJ2-2	CASSGGAGASSFNIGELFF	TGTGCCAGCAGCGGAGGTGCAGGGGCGTCCAGCTTTAATATCGGGGAGCTGTTTTTT
NA	17	TRBV4-2	TRBD2	TRBJ2-5	CASSQERLAGDTETQYF	TGTGCCAGCAGCCAAGAACGACTAGCGGGAGACACAGAGACCCAGTACTTC
once	15	TRBV5-6	NA	TRBJ2-7	CASRRRATNSYEQYF	TGTGCCAGCCGCCGGAGGGCAACAAACTCCTACGAGCAGTACTTC
NA	16	TRBV7-9	TRBD1	TRBJ1-4	CASSFNLQGTNEKLFF	TGTGCCAGCAGCTTTAATCTACAGGGGACTAATGAAAAACTGTTTTTT
NA	16	TRBV5-6	TRBD1	TRBJ1-4	CASSRRRGQGNEKLFF	TGTGCCAGCAGCCGGCGGCGGGGACAGGGGAATGAAAAACTGTTTTTT
NA	14	TRBV7-9	NA	TRBJ2-2	CASSVGGNTGELFF	TGTGCCAGCAGTGTCGGGGGAAACACCGGGGAGCTGTTTTTT
NA	13	TRBV13	NA	TRBJ1-1	CASSKDRGTEAFF	TGTGCCAGCAGCAAGGACAGAGGCACTGAAGCTTTCTTT
NA	16	TRBV5-6	TRBD2	TRBJ2-1	CASGYSGRGPYNEQFF	TGTGCCAGCGGGTATAGCGGGAGAGGACCCTACAATGAGCAGTTCTTC
NA	16	TRBV2	NA	TRBJ1-4	CASSEAWGPDNEKLFF	TGTGCCAGCAGTGAAGCCTGGGGGCCGGATAATGAAAAACTGTTTTTT
once	15	TRBV6-1	NA	TRBJ1-4	CASKVQPSSNEKLFF	TGTGCCAGCAAGGTACAGCCCTCATCTAATGAAAAACTGTTTTTT
NA	14	TRBV7-9	TRBD1	TRBJ2-3	CASSFTGVTDTQYF	TGTGCCAGCAGCTTTACAGGGGTCACAGATACGCAGTATTTT
NA	17	TRBV19	NA	TRBJ1-5	CASSIDGQEGYNQPQHF	TGTGCCAGTAGTATAGATGGGCAGGAGGGCTACAATCAGCCCCAGCATTTT
NA	14	TRBV6-5	TRBD2	TRBJ2-1	CASSRSGIRNEQFF	TGTGCCAGCAGCCGTAGCGGGATTCGGAATGAGCAGTTCTTC
once	14	TRBV7-9	NA	TRBJ1-5	CATAVRDTNQPQHF	TGTGCCACGGCCGTCAGGGATACTAATCAGCCCCAGCATTTT
once	16	TRBV11-2	TRBD2	TRBJ2-5	CASSSYKLSGTETQYF	TGTGCCAGCAGCTCCTACAAACTTAGCGGGACAGAGACCCAGTACTTC